A single sample is the source of the 9 T cell receptor beta chains below, sequenced in a study of blood T cell repertoires in COVID-19 (TCRdb year 2020). The library was produced with the immunoSEQ multiplex PCR assay. As stored in TCRdb, this immuneACCESS dataset retains in-frame rearrangements with V and J assigned. A fraction of the clones does not appear; measured against another copy, unresolved V genes explain less than half of the discrepancy, and the remainder lacks a known reason. This sample gives 230,000 or so clones in total; almost 90% of them show up just once. The ten largest clones take up roughly 14% of the sample. The sequencing sample was made of PBMCs or T cells enriched from blood (not recorded which). The origin of the receptors is a woman in her forties or fifties with acute COVID-19.

As DNA, the CDR3 is TGTGCCAGCAGCCCGACAGGAAATCAGCCCCAGCATTTT. Protein: CASSPTGNQPQHF. The chain carries TRBV7-2 and TRBJ1-5; maybe TRBD1 (6 bases). The germline V gene has CDR1 SGHTA and CDR2 FQGNSA. V dropped 5 bases and J dropped 4 bases, with 9 bases sitting between them. The CDR3 totals 13 residues.

The CDR3 here is CASSLSPFMTDTQYF. CDR3 coding DNA: TGTGCCAGCAGTTTATCCCCTTTTATGACAGATACGCAGTATTTT. The chain is built from TRBV27 and TRBJ2-3, with D uncertain. Deletions cut 0 bases from V and 3 bases from J, with 10 bases between. CDR1 and CDR2 from the germline V gene are MNHEY and SMNVEV (reference sequence). The CDR3 loop spans 15 amino acids.

This clone was picked up a small number of times. The V call is TRBV3-1 (or the pseudogene TRBV3-2), the J call TRBJ1-1; D not certain. The CDR3 is made up of 11 amino acids. The V gene's germline CDR1 is LGHDT and CDR2 YNNKEL (reference sequence). V was shortened by 6 bases and J by 7 bases, with 9 bases between the two germline ends. CDR3 in amino acids: CASRGGSEAFF. The CDR3 DNA reads TGTGCCAGCAGAGGAGGGAGTGAAGCTTTCTTT.

The rearrangement uses TRBV12-3 or TRBV12-4 and TRBJ1-1; D is ambiguous. This CDR3 spans 12 amino acids. Deletions cut 6 bases from V and 8 bases from J, with 13 bases between. The CDR3 DNA sequence: TGTGCCAGCAGCCCGGGGTCGGGCGAAGCTTTCTTT. It is translated as CASSPGSGEAFF.

V and J are TRBV7-2 and TRBJ2-7; 13 positions agree with TRBD2. Losses at the gene ends were 5 bases for V and 0 bases for J; bases not matched to a gene: 7. CDR1 SGHTA and CDR2 FQGNSA come from the germline V gene. This CDR3 region has 17 residues. CDR3 nucleotide sequence: TGTGCCAGCAGCAAACAACGGACTAGCGGGAGCTCCTACGAGCAGTACTTC. Protein product: CASSKQRTSGSSYEQYF.

There are a few counts of this clone. This chain joins TRBV7-2 and TRBJ2-1; 7 positions match TRBD2. The CDR3 has 15 residues. J lost 6 bases, V lost 5 bases, and 10 bases had no gene match. Looked up from germline, CDR1 is SGHTA and CDR2 is FQGNSA. In DNA form, the CDR3 reads TGTGCCAGCAGCCCGCTAGCGGCCCTCTCCAATGAGCAGTTCTTC. It translates to CASSPLAALSNEQFF.

The rearrangement links TRBV21-1 to TRBJ2-3; TRBD2, the table's D call, lacks a check against the DNA. TRBV21-1 is tagged as a pseudogene. The CDR3 runs to 17 residues. As DNA, the CDR3 is TGTGCCAGCAGCGCCCGGACTAGCGGGAGGGGCACAGATACGCAGTATTTT. This translates into CASSARTSGRGTDTQYF.

The rearrangement uses TRBV7-9 and TRBJ1-6; 9 nucleotides match TRBD1. The CDR3 has 18 residues. V shed 5 bases, J shed 0 bases, and the junction held 8 bases outside the gene matches. Germline CDR1 SEHNR, CDR2 FQNEAQ (reference sequence). The DNA for the CDR3 is TGTGCCAGCAGCCTCCCCGGGACAGGGAACTCCTATAATTCACCCCTCCACTTT. Translation gives CASSLPGTGNSYNSPLHF.

The rearrangement joins TRBV28 to TRBJ2-7; D might be TRBD2 (6 bases). Germline assignment: CDR1 MDHEN and CDR2 SYDVKM. V was clipped by 10 bases and J by 4 bases, with 14 bases between them. This CDR3 region has 12 residues. The CDR3 is CATATSSYEQYF. CDR3 sequence (DNA): TGTGCCACCGCGACTAGTTCTTACGAGCAGTACTTC.